The T cell receptor (beta chain) described here comes from a study of blood T cell repertoires in COVID-19. Study as a whole: COVID-19 samples, acute and convalescent, were from the United States, Italy and Spain. T cells, B-cell-depleted T cells, or PBMCs supplied cDNA or gDNA.

The V end lost 5 bases, the J end lost 2 bases, and 7 bases lay between the germline ends. Germline CDR1 is SGHAT and CDR2 is FQNNGV. This CDR3 contains 12 residues. Authors' processing steps: Reference gene primer amplification yielded estimated nucleated cell counts. Only in-frame clones appear in the TCRdb table, and some are missing; sequencing was by immunoSEQ multiplex PCR. V and J calls and clone size follow that table, whereas D and trimming were derived from the DNA. The data hold roughly 190,000 clones, with under 80% observed a single time. A few counts support this clone. The receptor was isolated from a woman aged 50 to 65 with acute or convalescent COVID-19. Material for sequencing was peripheral blood. This rearrangement joins TRBV11-2 to TRBJ2-7, with D unclear. CDR3 coding DNA: TGTGCCAGCAGCCCCTTTGCCTACGAGCAGTACTTC. This codes for CASSPFAYEQYF.